The 14 T cell receptor beta chains below were found in one sample sequenced in a study of blood T cell repertoires in COVID-19. The protocol was immunoSEQ multiplex PCR, while the TCRdb copy is restricted to in-frame clones and leaves out a portion. The top ten hold about 5% of the sample, which has roughly 72,000 clones, less than 85% seen once. Sequenced sample: peripheral blood. These receptors were obtained from an elderly woman with active or convalescent COVID-19.

This chain connects TRBV16 to TRBJ1-1; 9 bases map to TRBD1. The CDR3 loop spans 17 amino acids. Germline trimming cut 5 bases from V and 1 base from J; bases unmatched to any gene: 11. The V gene's germline CDR1 is KGHSY and CDR2 FQNENV. This CDR3 reads CASSDREPGQGNTEAFF. DNA for the CDR3: TGTGCCAGCAGCGATCGAGAACCGGGACAGGGGAACACTGAAGCTTTCTTT. The entire variable domain, with the rest obtained from reference TRBV16 and TRBJ1-1, is as follows: GEEVAQTPKHLVRGEGQKAKLYCAPIKGHSYVFWYQQVLKNEFKFLISFQNENVFDETGMPKERFSAKCLPNSPCSLEIQATKLEDSAVYFCASSDREPGQGNTEAFFGQGTRLTVV.

The chain couples TRBV7-2 to TRBJ1-6; weak D call: TRBD1 (6 bases). V was shortened by 2 bases and J by 7 bases, with 12 bases between the two germline ends. This CDR3 contains 15 residues. Germline loops: CDR1 SGHTA, CDR2 FQGNSA. The CDR3 sequence is CASSLRGTENSPLHF. The CDR3 region has the DNA TGTGCCAGCAGCTTAAGGGGGACCGAGAATTCACCCCTCCACTTT.

V usage is TRBV5-4 and J usage is TRBJ2-2; tentative D call: TRBD2 (5 bases). From germline, CDR1 is SGHNT and CDR2 YYREEE (reference sequence). CDR3 length: 14 amino acids. The germline V and J ends were trimmed by 4 bases and 6 bases, with 13 bases remaining between them. DNA for the CDR3: TGTGCCAGCAGCCCCCGGTCCGGGGCCGGGGAGCTGTTTTTT. This gives the protein CASSPRSGAGELFF.

The V gene is TRBV13, the J gene TRBJ2-7; TRBD2 aligns across 7 bases. The CDR3 is 15 residues long. Germline values: CDR1 PRHDT, CDR2 FYEKMQ (reference sequence). Trimming at V came to 5 bases and at J to 6 bases, leaving 13 bases not matched to a gene. CDR3 region: CASSPSSGGRAEQYF. The CDR3 DNA sequence: TGTGCCAGCAGCCCCTCTAGCGGCGGGCGAGCCGAGCAGTACTTC.

The genes are TRBV7-8 and TRBJ2-7, with a possible D match to TRBD2 (5 bases). Germline assignment: CDR1 SGHVS and CDR2 FQNEAQ. Trimming cost V 7 bases and J 4 bases, with 23 bases left between them. CDR3 length: 16 amino acids. The CDR3 nucleotides read TGTGCCAGCACCACAAAGAAAGAGGGATTAAGTTACGAGCAGTACTTC. Protein sequence: CASTTKKEGLSYEQYF. Using reference TRBV7-8 and TRBJ2-7 for the parts outside the CDR3, the full variable domain is GAGVSQSPRYKVAKRGQDVALRCDPISGHVSLFWYQQALGQGPEFLTYFQNEAQLDKSGLPSDRFFAERPEGSVSTLKIQRTQQEDSAVYLCASTTKKEGLSYEQYFGPGTRLTVT.

The count of this clone is one. The chain links TRBV7-2 to TRBJ2-3, with 15 bases aligning to TRBD2. V lost 5 bases to trimming and J lost 1 base; unmatched junction nucleotides: 7. The CDR3 runs to 18 residues. Germline V gives CDR1 SGHTA, CDR2 FQGNSA. CDR3 loop: CASSRRTSGGDGTDTQYF. The DNA for the CDR3 is TGTGCCAGCAGCCGCCGGACTAGCGGGGGGGACGGCACAGATACGCAGTATTTT.

The chain recombines TRBV19 with TRBJ1-5; D possibly corresponds to TRBD1 (5 bases). V lost 1 base and J lost 3, with 10 bases in between. This CDR3 spans 15 amino acids. CDR1 and CDR2 (germline): LNHDA, SQIVND (reference sequence). The CDR3 DNA is TGTGCCAGTAGTATAGTTCAGGGTAACAATCAGCCCCAGCATTTT. Protein sequence: CASSIVQGNNQPQHF.

This clone was seen once. The gene calls are TRBV20-1 and TRBJ1-5, with D possibly matching TRBD1 (5 bases). Germline V gives CDR1 DFQATT, CDR2 SNEGSKA (reference sequence). The CDR3 length is 15 residues. V lost 3 bases and J lost 2, with 14 bases in between. The CDR3 DNA sequence: TGCAGTGCTAGTCCAGGGAATTACGGCAATCAGCCCCAGCATTTT. This gives the protein CSASPGNYGNQPQHF.

This chain uses TRBV29-1 with TRBJ2-5; TRBD2 matches at 9 bases. Per the germline V gene, CDR1 is SQVTM and CDR2 is ANQGSEA. V gave up 6 bases and J gave up 5 bases; unmatched junction bases: 7. The CDR3 covers 13 residues. The CDR3 loop reads CSVSGGGVETQYF. The CDR3 nucleotides are TGCAGCGTGTCGGGCGGGGGGGTTGAGACCCAGTACTTC.

The rearrangement uses TRBV7-2 and TRBJ2-5, with D hard to call. Trimming took 1 base from V and 1 from J, leaving 7 bases between them. Germline CDR1 is SGHTA and CDR2 is FQGNSA. The CDR3 sequence is 14 residues long. The CDR3, as DNA: TGTGCCAGCAGCTTAGGACTGACCCAAGAGACCCAGTACTTC. Protein sequence: CASSLGLTQETQYF.

The chain is built from TRBV4-3 and TRBJ1-5, with 7 bases aligning to TRBD1. Trimming removed 0 bases from V and 5 bases from J; junction bases left unmatched: 10. CDR3 length equals 17 residues. CDR1 LGHNA and CDR2 YSLEER come from the germline V gene. CDR3 protein: CASSQDGDREVHQPQHF. The CDR3 DNA follows: TGCGCCAGCAGCCAAGATGGAGACAGGGAGGTCCATCAGCCCCAGCATTTT.

The V gene is TRBV19, the J gene TRBJ2-1, with TRBD2 identical over 9 bases. J lost 3 bases, V lost 4 bases, and 4 bases had no gene match. The V gene's germline CDR1 is LNHDA and CDR2 SQIVND (reference sequence). The CDR3 runs 15 residues. The CDR3 region has the DNA TGTGCCAGTAGTACTAGCGGGAATTACTACAATGAGCAGTTCTTC. It translates to CASSTSGNYYNEQFF.

The rearrangement joins TRBV28 to TRBJ2-4, with a weak D call TRBD1 (7 bases). Between the trimmed V and J ends, which lost 7 bases and 0 bases, there was a span of 19 bases. Germline values: CDR1 MDHEN, CDR2 SYDVKM. The length of the CDR3 is 17 residues. CDR3 nucleotides: TGTGCCAGCAAGGGGGCTCGGGGGCGCGGAGCCAAAAACATTCAGTACTTC. Amino acids: CASKGARGRGAKNIQYF. The full variable domain, rest sourced from reference TRBV28 and TRBJ2-4, is DVKVTQSSRYLVKRTGEKVFLECVQDMDHENMFWYRQDPGLGLRLIYFSYDVKMKEKGDIPEGYSVSREKKERFSLILESASTNQTSMYLCASKGARGRGAKNIQYFGAGTRLSVL.

J is TRBJ1-2 and V is TRBV19; D ambiguous. Germline CDR1 LNHDA, CDR2 SQIVND (reference sequence). V was shortened by 1 base and J by 5 bases, with 11 bases between the two germline ends. The CDR3 is 14 residues long. The DNA of the CDR3 is TGTGCCAGTAGTATAGGCGGGCGATTATATGGCTACACCTTC. Encoded protein: CASSIGGRLYGYTF.